This paragraph covers one T cell receptor (beta chain) sequence. In the study's own analysis: The authors estimated nucleated cell counts from reference gene primer amplification. Repertoires were generated with immunoSEQ multiplex PCR, while TCRdb's copy carries only in-frame clones and drops some. V and J calls and clone size are copied from that table; D and trimming were computed from the DNA. Among about 17,000 clones, 85% to 95% were seen once, and the ten largest hold about 6%. This sample is part of a study of blood T cell repertoires in COVID-19. About the study: COVID-19 samples, acute and convalescent, were from the United States, Italy and Spain.

This sequence originates from a human donor in a cohort sampled during active COVID-19. Specimen: peripheral blood.

The CDR3 sequence is CASSIYSGANVLTF. In DNA form, the CDR3 reads TGTGCCAGTAGTATTTACTCTGGGGCCAACGTCCTGACTTTC. V gene TRBV19 combines with J gene TRBJ2-6, with D hard to call. V was clipped by 3 bases and J by 0 bases, with 3 bases between them. CDR1 and CDR2 (germline): LNHDA, SQIVND (reference sequence). The CDR3 length is 14 residues. Full variable domain (missing parts from reference TRBV19 and TRBJ2-6): DGGITQSPKYLFRKEGQNVTLSCEQNLNHDAMYWYRQDPGQGLRLIYYSQIVNDFQKGDIAEGYSVSREKKESFPLTVTSAQKNPTAFYLCASSIYSGANVLTFGAGSRLTVL.